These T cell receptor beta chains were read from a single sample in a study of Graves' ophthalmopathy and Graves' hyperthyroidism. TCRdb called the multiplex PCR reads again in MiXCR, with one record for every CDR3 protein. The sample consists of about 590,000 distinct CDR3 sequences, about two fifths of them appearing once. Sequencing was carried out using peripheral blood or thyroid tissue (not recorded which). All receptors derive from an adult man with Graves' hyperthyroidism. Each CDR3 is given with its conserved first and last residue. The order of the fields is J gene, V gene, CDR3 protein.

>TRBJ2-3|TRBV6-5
CASSPHWADTQYF
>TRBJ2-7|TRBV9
CASSVSAGGSYEQYF
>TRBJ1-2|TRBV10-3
CASTLSGVYGYTF
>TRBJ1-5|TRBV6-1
CASSVDRVYTQPQHF
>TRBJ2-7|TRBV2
CVSSAAGSYEQYF
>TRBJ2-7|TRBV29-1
CSVEGTSGSYEQYF
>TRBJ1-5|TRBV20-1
CSARDYSNQPQHF
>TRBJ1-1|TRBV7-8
CASSLSGATDTEAFF
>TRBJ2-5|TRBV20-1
CSAGDSNQPQYF
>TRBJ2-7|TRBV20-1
CSARDRGPHSRKQYF
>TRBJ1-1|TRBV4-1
CASSQGPIKRSEAFF
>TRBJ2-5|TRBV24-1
CATWTSGVQETQYF